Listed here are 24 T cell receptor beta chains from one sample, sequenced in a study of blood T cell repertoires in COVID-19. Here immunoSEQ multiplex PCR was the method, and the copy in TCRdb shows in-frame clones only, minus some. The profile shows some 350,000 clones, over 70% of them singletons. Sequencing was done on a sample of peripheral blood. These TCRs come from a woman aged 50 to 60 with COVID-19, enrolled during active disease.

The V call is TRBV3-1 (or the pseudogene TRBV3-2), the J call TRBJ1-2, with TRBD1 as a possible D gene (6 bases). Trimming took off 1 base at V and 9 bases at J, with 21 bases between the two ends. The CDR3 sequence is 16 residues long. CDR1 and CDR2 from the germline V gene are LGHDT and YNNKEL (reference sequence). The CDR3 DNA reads TGTGCCAGCAGCCAAGCTCAGGGAACAGGGCCGGGTCGCTACACCTTC. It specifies CASSQAQGTGPGRYTF.

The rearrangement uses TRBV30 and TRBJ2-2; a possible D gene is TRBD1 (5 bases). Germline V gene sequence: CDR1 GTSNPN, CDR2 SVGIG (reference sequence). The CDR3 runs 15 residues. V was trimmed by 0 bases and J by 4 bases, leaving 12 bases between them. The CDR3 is CAWSVRQGSTGELFF. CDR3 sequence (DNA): TGTGCCTGGAGTGTACGGCAGGGATCCACCGGGGAGCTGTTTTTT.

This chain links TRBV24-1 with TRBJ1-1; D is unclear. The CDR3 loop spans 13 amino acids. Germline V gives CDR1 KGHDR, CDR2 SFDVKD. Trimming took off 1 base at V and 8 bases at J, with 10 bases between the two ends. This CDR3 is CATSDFATGEAFF. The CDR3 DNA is TGTGCCACCAGTGATTTCGCGACGGGGGAAGCTTTCTTT.

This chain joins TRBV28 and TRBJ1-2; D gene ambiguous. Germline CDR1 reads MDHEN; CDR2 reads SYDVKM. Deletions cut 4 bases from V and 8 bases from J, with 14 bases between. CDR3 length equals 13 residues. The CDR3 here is CASSYPAGPGYTF. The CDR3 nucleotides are TGTGCCAGCAGTTACCCGGCAGGTCCGGGCTACACCTTC.

CDR3 protein: CATSRGGGRGKDTQYF. The CDR3 region has the DNA TGTGCCACCAGCAGAGGAGGCGGGAGGGGCAAAGATACGCAGTATTTT. This sequence joins TRBV15 and TRBJ2-3; TRBD2 aligns across 9 bases. V shed 1 base, J shed 5 bases, and the junction held 7 bases outside the gene matches. Germline loops: CDR1 LNHNV, CDR2 YYDKDF (reference sequence). CDR3 length: 16 amino acids. Complete variable domain (other parts from reference TRBV15 and TRBJ2-3): DAMVIQNPRYQVTQFGKPVTLSCSQTLNHNVMYWYQQKSSQAPKLLFHYYDKDFNNEADTPDNFQSRRPNTSFCFLDIRSPGLGDTAMYLCATSRGGGRGKDTQYFGPGTRLTVL.

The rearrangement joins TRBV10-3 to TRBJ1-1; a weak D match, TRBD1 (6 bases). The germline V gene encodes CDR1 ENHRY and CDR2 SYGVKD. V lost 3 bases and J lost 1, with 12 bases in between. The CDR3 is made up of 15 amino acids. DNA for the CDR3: TGTGCCATCAGTGACTCTCTACAGGGGAACACTGAAGCTTTCTTT. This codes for CAISDSLQGNTEAFF.

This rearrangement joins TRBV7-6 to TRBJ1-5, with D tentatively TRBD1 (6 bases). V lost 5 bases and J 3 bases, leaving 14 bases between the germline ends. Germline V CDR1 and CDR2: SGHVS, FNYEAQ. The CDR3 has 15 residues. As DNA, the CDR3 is TGTGCCAGCAGCCAGGGAGGGGGTTCCAATCAGCCCCAGCATTTT. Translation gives CASSQGGGSNQPQHF.

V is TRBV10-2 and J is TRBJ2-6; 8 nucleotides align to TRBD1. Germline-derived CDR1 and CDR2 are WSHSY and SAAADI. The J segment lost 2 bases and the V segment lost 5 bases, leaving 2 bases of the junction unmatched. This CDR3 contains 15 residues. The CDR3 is CASSSGQAGANVLTF. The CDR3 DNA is TGCGCCAGCAGTTCGGGACAGGCTGGGGCCAACGTCCTGACTTTC.

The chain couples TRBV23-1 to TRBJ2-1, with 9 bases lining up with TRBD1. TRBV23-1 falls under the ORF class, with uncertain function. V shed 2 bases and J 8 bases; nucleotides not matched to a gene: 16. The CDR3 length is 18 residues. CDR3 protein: CASSQHSKDRGRRDEQFF. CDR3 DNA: TGCGCCAGCAGTCAACACTCCAAAGACAGGGGGAGGAGGGATGAGCAGTTCTTC.

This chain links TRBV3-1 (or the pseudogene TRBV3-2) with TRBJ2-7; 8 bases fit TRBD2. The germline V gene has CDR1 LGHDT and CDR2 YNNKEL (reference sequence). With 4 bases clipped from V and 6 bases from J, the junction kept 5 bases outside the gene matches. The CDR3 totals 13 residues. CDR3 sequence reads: CASSLQTSAEQYF. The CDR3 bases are TGTGCCAGCAGCCTTCAGACTAGCGCCGAGCAGTACTTC.

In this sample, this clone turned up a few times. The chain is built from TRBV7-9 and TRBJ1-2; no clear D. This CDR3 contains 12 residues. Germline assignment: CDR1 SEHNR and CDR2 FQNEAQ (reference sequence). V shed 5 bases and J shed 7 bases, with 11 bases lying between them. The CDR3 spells CASSAWAGGYTF. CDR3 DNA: TGTGCCAGCAGCGCGTGGGCGGGTGGCTACACCTTC.

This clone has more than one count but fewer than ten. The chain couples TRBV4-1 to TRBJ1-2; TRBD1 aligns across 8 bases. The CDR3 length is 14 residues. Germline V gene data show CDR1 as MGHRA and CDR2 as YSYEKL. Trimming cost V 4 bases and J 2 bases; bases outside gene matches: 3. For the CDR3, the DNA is TGCGCCAGCAGCCTAGGGACAGGAAACTATGGCTACACCTTC. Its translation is CASSLGTGNYGYTF.

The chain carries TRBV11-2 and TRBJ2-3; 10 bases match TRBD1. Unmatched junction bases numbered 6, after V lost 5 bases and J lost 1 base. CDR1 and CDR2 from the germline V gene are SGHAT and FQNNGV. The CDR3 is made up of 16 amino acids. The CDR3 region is CASSARTGGGTDTQYF. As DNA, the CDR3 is TGTGCCAGCAGCGCCCGGACAGGGGGTGGCACAGATACGCAGTATTTT.

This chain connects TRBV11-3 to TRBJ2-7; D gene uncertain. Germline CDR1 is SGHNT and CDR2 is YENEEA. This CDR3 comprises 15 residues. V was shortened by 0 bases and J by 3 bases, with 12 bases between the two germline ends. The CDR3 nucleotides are TGTGCCAGCAGCTTAGATCAGAATTTCATCTACGAGCAGTACTTC. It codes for CASSLDQNFIYEQYF.

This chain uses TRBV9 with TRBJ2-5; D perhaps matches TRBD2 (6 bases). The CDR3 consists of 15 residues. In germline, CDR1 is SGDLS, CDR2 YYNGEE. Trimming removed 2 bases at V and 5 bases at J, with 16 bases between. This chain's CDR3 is CASSVRGNPVETQYF. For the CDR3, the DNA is TGTGCCAGCAGCGTCCGCGGGAACCCCGTCGAGACCCAGTACTTC.

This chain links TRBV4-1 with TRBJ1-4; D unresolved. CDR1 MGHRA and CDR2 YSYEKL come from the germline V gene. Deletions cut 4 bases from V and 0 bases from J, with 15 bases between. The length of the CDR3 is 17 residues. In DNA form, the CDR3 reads TGCGCCAGCAGCCCGTTCATCGGGGAGGCAACTAATGAAAAACTGTTTTTT. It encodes CASSPFIGEATNEKLFF.

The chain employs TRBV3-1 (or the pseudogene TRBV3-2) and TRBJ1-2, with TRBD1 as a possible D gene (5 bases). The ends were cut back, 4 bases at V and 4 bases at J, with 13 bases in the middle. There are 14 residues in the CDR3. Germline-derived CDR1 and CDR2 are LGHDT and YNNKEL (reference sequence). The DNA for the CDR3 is TGTGCCAGCAGCCCGGGACTCTCTTTCTATGGCTACACCTTC. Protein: CASSPGLSFYGYTF.

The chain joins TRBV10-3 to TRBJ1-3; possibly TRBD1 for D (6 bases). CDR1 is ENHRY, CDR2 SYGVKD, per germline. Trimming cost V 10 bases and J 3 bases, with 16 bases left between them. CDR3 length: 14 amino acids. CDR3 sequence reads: CATRRGGFGNTIYF. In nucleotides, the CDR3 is TGTGCCACCCGCAGGGGAGGGTTTGGAAACACCATATATTTT.

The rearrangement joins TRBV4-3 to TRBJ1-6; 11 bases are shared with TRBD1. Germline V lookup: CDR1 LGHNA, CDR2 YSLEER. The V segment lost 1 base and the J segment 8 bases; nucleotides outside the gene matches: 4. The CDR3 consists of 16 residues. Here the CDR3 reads CASSQGTGGIYSPLHF. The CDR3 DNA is TGCGCCAGCAGCCAAGGGACAGGGGGCATTTATTCACCCCTCCACTTT.

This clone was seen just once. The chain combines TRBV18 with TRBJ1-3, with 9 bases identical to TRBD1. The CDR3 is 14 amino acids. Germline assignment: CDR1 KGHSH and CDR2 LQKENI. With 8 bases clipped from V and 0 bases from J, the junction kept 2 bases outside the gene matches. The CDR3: CASTTGGSGNTIYF. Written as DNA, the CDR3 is TGTGCCAGCACGACAGGGGGCTCTGGAAACACCATATATTTT.

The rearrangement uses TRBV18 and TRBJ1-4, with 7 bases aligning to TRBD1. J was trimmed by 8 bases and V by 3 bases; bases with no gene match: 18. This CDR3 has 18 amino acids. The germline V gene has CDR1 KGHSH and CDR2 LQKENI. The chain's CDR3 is CASSPDRLSLTGKEKLFF. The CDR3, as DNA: TGTGCCAGCTCACCGGACAGGTTGTCTTTAACGGGGAAGGAAAAACTGTTTTTT. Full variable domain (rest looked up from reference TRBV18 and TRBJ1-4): NAGVMQNPRHLVRRRGQEARLRCSPMKGHSHVYWYRQLPEEGLKFMVYLQKENIIDESGMPKERFSAEFPKEGPSILRIQQVVRGDSAAYFCASSPDRLSLTGKEKLFFGSGTQLSVL.

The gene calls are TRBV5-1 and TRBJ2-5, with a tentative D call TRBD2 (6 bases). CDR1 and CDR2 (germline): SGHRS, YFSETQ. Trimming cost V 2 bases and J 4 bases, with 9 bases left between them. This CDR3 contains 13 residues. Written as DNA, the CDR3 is TGCGCCAGCAGCTTCGGGGGAGGAGAGACCCAGTACTTC. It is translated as CASSFGGGETQYF.

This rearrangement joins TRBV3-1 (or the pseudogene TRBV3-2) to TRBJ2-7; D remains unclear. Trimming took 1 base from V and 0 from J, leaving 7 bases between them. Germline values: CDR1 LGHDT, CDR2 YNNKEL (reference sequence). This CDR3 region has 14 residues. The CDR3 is CASSQGRSSYEQYF. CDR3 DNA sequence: TGTGCCAGCAGCCAAGGACGGAGCTCCTACGAGCAGTACTTC.

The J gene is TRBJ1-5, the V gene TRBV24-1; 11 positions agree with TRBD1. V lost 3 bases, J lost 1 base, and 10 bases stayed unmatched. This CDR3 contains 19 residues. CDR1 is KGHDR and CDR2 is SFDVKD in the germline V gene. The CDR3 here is CATSDLVDRGLSSNQPQHF. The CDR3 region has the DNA TGTGCCACCAGTGATCTAGTGGACAGGGGGCTGTCAAGCAATCAGCCCCAGCATTTT.